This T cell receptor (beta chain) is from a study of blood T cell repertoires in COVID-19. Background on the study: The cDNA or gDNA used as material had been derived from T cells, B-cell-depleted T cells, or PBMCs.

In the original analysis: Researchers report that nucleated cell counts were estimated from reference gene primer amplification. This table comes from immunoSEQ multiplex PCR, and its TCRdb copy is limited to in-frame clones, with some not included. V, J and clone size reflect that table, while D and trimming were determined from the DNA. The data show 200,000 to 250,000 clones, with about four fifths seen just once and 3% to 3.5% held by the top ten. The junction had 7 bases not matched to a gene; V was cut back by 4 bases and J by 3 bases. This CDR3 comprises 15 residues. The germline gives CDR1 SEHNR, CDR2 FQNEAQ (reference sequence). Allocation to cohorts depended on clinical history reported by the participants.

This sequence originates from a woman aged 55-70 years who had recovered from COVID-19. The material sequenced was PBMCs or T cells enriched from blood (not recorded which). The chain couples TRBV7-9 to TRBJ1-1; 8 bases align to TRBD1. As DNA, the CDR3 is TGTGCCAGCAGCTCAGCAGACAGGGGAGACACTGAAGCTTTCTTT. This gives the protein CASSSADRGDTEAFF.